This record concerns one T cell receptor (beta chain) sequence. Its recognized antigen is unknown. No clone much larger than this one lies a single base away; base qualities are absent. CDR1 is given as LGHNA and CDR2 as YNFKEQ, both from the germline V gene. A distance of 15 bases separates the germline ends of V and J, which lose 4 bases and 3 bases respectively. The CDR3 numbers 15 residues from cysteine through phenylalanine. Solely the CDR3 DNA is kept, with 45 bases framed from the first base. The library was made by the immunoSEQ multiplex PCR assay. A mixture of 60 forward primers for TCR Vbeta segments and 13 reverse primers for TCR Jbeta segments was used in the multiplex PCR. Amplification of the CDR3 region of rearranged TCR beta genes was performed with a multiplex PCR assay on genomic DNA. The amplified TCR beta libraries were sequenced on the Illumina HiSeq System as 87-base-pair reads. Per the authors' processing: A later analysis tallied about 77 million unique TCR beta chains across the 640 or so repertoires, and approximately 12 million of those chains were shared by two or more donors. A nearest-neighbor algorithm error-corrected the raw reads and collapsed the reads into unique sequences, merging closely related sequences to remove PCR and sequencing errors. To assign V, D and J gene segments, CDR3 sequences were aligned to IMGT reference sequences. Each retained sequence needed at least a six-nucleotide match to both a V gene segment and a J gene segment. Rearrangements were classified as productive when the CDR3 lacked stop codons and remained in frame with V and J, and all other rearrangements were classified as non-productive. CDR3 was defined by IMGT convention, running from the second conserved V-encoded cysteine to the conserved J-encoded phenylalanine. The earlier analysis of a few hundred of the donors excluded sequences that lacked an unambiguous match to a single V gene segment. An earlier analysis of a few hundred of the donors classified V segments as functional when productive rearrangements were above 56.7% and as segregating when the standard deviation between donors was above 5%. A statistical classification framework was built to diagnose cytomegalovirus status from the catalog of TCR beta chain sequences. V and J gene assignment, in a later analysis, came from comparing TCR nucleotide sequences with IMGT/GENE-DB human TR gene sequences. The TCRdist pipeline was used in a later analysis to assign CDR3 sequences and most-parsimonious VDJ recombination scenarios. In a later analysis, each TCR beta chain was defined by its CDR3 amino acid sequence together with its V-gene family, and reads lacking a unique V-gene family were excluded. To address suspected cross-contamination and a sequencing artifact, a later analysis removed approximately 590 highly shared, low-generation-probability nucleotide sequences. For each public chain, a later analysis derived a clonal expansion index from normalized ranks of inferred template counts within each repertoire. In a later analysis, generation probabilities were computed using a VDJ recombination model fitted to out-of-frame rearrangements, and the results were checked against IGoR. In a later analysis, hypergeometric tests were used to score TCR-TCR, TCR-HLA and TCR-CMV co-occurrence, with a repertoire-size bias correction applied to TCR pairs. To estimate false discovery rates, a later analysis permuted the HLA or CMV assignments 20 times. In a later analysis, co-occurring TCRs were grouped using DBSCAN, with TCRdist sequence similarity added in when clustering inside HLA-allele-positive subsets. Repertoires with fewer than 30,000 or more than 120,000 public chains were left out of co-occurrence clustering, as were roughly five repertoires with anomalous nucleotide sharing. TCRdb retrieved this table from immuneACCESS and kept in-frame rearrangements only. Not all clones are present; in checked studies, unresolved V genes account for under half, and no reason is known for the remainder. V, J and clone size are those of that table, while D and trimming were read from the DNA. The table for this sample lists 95,000 to 150,000 clones; 76% of them were counted only once. The top ten constitute approximately 2% of the sample.

The data derive from a study of cytomegalovirus exposure and HLA in healthy donors (dated by TCRdb to 2016 to 2017). Looking at the study overall: An earlier analysis of roughly 630 of the donors reported approximately 300 Gb of sequence data and 117 million unique TCR beta sequences from about 179 million T cells. The genetic ancestry cluster associated with self-reported Caucasian donors included 81% of the 398 genotyped donors. Typing coverage varied by locus: roughly 620-630 donors for A, B, C, DRB1 and DQB1; under 550 for DQA1; more than 600 for DPA1; about 450 for DPB1. An earlier analysis of approximately 580 of the donors used high-throughput TCR beta sequencing to judge whether each TCR beta V gene segment behaved as functional or pseudogenic. The study aimed to test whether signatures of past pathogen exposure could be identified by cataloging public T cell receptors. To predict cytomegalovirus infection status, the study brought together high-throughput TCR immunosequencing, statistical association of individual TCRs with disease status, and machine learning. On average, around 230,000 unique TCR beta nucleotide sequences were sequenced per donor among 300 to 500 genotyped donors of the cohort, with 15% to 20% of those sequences being non-productive. The study profiled the T cell repertoires of about 720 subjects by immunosequencing and related them to cytomegalovirus serostatus. In the later analysis, no new phenotypic data were used to find candidate immune exposures; instead, reliance was placed on TCR beta sequences and their occurrence across donors. Donor age, sex, ethnicity and CMV serostatus were compiled alongside the repertoire data. HLA typing covered class I and class II loci at four-digit resolution. Besides the first cohort of roughly 640 subjects, a separate validation cohort made up of roughly 130 different subjects was used. A later genetic analysis used genome-wide SNP genotypes for about 65% of the 666 donors, treating that subset as a discovery cohort. About five DR-DQ haplotypes were treated as single units for association and clustering because of strong linkage in the cohort. In a later analysis, previously published TCR beta repertoires from about 670 donors were re-analyzed and high-resolution HLA genotyping was added so that TCR occurrence patterns could be studied. All discovery cohort repertoires had been generated on a single sequencing platform. Around 330 gigabases of sequencing data and around 80 million unique TCR sequences made up an early release that covered some 640 HLA-typed donors.

Overall results and qualifications from the work: Immune exposure information for the cohort was limited to CMV serostatus. In a later analysis, the rate of TCR association differed among HLA loci, with DRB1 alleles having the most associated TCRs and HLA-C alleles having the fewest. Three of the identified cytomegalovirus-associated TCR beta chains were confirmed in vitro to be specific for cytomegalovirus antigens. The cohort was sequenced for TCR beta chains only, and without alpha or paired-chain data the features that could be detected were limited. A later analysis associated 15,000 to 20,000 TCR beta sequences with specific HLA alleles at a false discovery rate of 0.05. Strong co-occurrence of HLA alleles, especially DR and DQ, made assigning TCR associations to individual alleles difficult. In a later analysis, HLA-associated TCR beta chains showed more clonal expansion and lower generation probabilities than non-associated chains that were equally common. In a later genetic analysis, a missense DCLRE1C variant was associated with V-gene and J-gene trimming of TCR beta chains, and the association was replicated in an independent cohort. In a later genetic analysis, fewer N-insertions in productive TCRs were reported among donors in an Asian-associated ancestry cluster than the roughly 700-donor mean. A cluster of highly shared sequence variants was judged likely to be a technical artifact of the sequencing pipeline. Presence/absence analyses assumed roughly uniform sequencing depth across donors, an assumption that may not hold. The 87-base-pair reads could not distinguish some IMGT-functional V segments, including TRBV6-2 and TRBV6-3, so those segments were excluded. Most TCR sequences were observed very rarely across donors, whereas some public TCRs were present in many individuals. Because HLA typing was unavailable for some donors at each locus, only the typed subset was used in association tests. A further reported finding was that TCR beta sequences accurately predicted the HLA-A and HLA-B alleles for most subjects in the first cohort. A later analysis reported that several top co-occurrence clusters appeared linked to parvovirus B19, influenza, CMV and Epstein-Barr virus. Correlated functional status among segregating V segments might reflect linkage disequilibrium, but an unknown experimental factor could not be ruled out. Most CMV-associated TCR beta chains appeared to be HLA-restricted in a later analysis, and the HLA associations seemed to be driven largely by CMV exposure. Because counts were too low, roughly 17 rarely observed V segments, including chromosome 9 orphons, were left out of the earlier analysis of a few hundred of the donors. The authors suggested that the approach could potentially be extended to other disease states and immunological phenotypes. In an earlier analysis of 587 of the donors, most TCR beta V segments appeared in productive rearrangements about 87% or about 30% of the time, broadly matching IMGT annotations. A total of 150 to 200 TCR beta chains were listed by the study as associated with cytomegalovirus. Cytomegalovirus status was reported to be diagnosed by the classifier with high specificity and sensitivity in both the original and validation cohorts.

The cohort comprised approximately 700 healthy bone marrow donors. All cohort members were sampled while nominally healthy, although unrecorded immune exposures were likely present. The donor tested CMV seronegative, placing the donor among the 350 or so seronegative members of the cohort. Every donor gave a peripheral blood sample, and the peripheral blood mononuclear cells from that sample were used for TCR beta sequencing. The Qiagen DNeasy Blood Extraction Kit was used to extract genomic DNA from the blood cell samples. The sequenced material came from PBMCs. The origin of this receptor is a man aged 45-60 years in good health and CMV-seronegative. This receptor chain uses TRBV4-2 and TRBJ1-1, with an unclear D gene assignment. The CDR3 protein is CASSPPTHSYTEAFF. The sequenced DNA is TGTGCCAGCAGCCCACCCACGCACTCCTACACTGAAGCTTTCTTT.